This TCR beta chain was observed in a study of Tregs in tolerant kidney transplant recipients. A remark on this clone: The read ends 3 residues early relative to the CDR3; the germline J gene fills the gap.

Method: immunoSEQ multiplex PCR; TCRdb's copy keeps in-frame clones and lacks some. The table for this sample gives about 48,000 clones. The germline V gene has CDR1 KGHSH and CDR2 LQKENI. The CDR3 loop spans 15 amino acids. V lost 3 bases and J lost 2; bases outside the gene matches: 6. This specimen consisted of CD4+ T cells from blood, obtained before the transplant. The TCR comes from a human donor who received a combined kidney and bone marrow transplant. The chain has TRBV18 and TRBJ2-5; 7 nucleotides agree with TRBD2. CDR3 DNA (partial): TGTGCCAGCTCACCCAAGGCCGGGGGGCAAGAGACC. Its translation is CASSPKAGGQET. The full CDR3 protein is CASSPKAGGQETQYF.